The 15 T cell receptor beta chains reported below all come from one sample, sequenced in a study of blood T cell repertoires in COVID-19. Assay: immunoSEQ multiplex PCR; the TCRdb copy retains only in-frame clones and omits some. The sample yields around 500,000 clones, roughly nine tenths seen once. Sequencing used PBMCs or T cells enriched from blood (not recorded which). All receptors come from a woman aged 55-75 years who had recovered from COVID-19.

The rearrangement joins TRBV9 to TRBJ1-1, with a weak D call TRBD1 (5 bases). Germline V gives CDR1 SGDLS, CDR2 YYNGEE. The CDR3 spans 13 residues. V shed 0 bases and J shed 8 bases, with 11 bases lying between them. DNA of the CDR3: TGTGCCAGCAGCGTAGCCTCGACAGAAGAAGCTTTCTTT. Its translation is CASSVASTEEAFF.

The chain combines TRBV5-1 with TRBJ1-1, with D possibly TRBD1 on 5 matching bases. CDR1 is SGHRS, CDR2 YFSETQ, per germline. This CDR3 region has 14 residues. Trimming left V 4 bases short and J 1 base short, with 11 bases between. CDR3 in DNA: TGCGCCAGCAGCCAGGGCACAGGGAACACTGAAGCTTTCTTT. Its translation is CASSQGTGNTEAFF.

The chain links TRBV5-1 to TRBJ2-1; D uncertain. V shed 0 bases and J shed 5 bases, with 6 bases lying between them. The CDR3 has 13 amino acids. CDR1 is SGHRS, CDR2 YFSETQ, per germline. The CDR3 loop is CASSLGRDNEQFF. CDR3 DNA: TGCGCCAGCAGCTTGGGTCGGGACAATGAGCAGTTCTTC.

The chain carries TRBV24-1 and TRBJ2-3; perhaps TRBD1 as D (6 bases). CDR3 length equals 16 residues. The germline V gene has CDR1 KGHDR and CDR2 SFDVKD. V gave up 6 bases and J gave up 4 bases, with 19 bases separating them. The CDR3 here is CATSNPGRDIADTQYF. As DNA, the CDR3 is TGTGCCACCAGTAATCCAGGCCGGGACATCGCAGATACGCAGTATTTT.

The V gene is TRBV3-1 (or the pseudogene TRBV3-2), the J gene TRBJ1-2; 9 bases are a match to TRBD1. This CDR3 region has 12 residues. Trimming removed 5 bases from V and 7 bases from J; junction bases left unmatched: 2. Germline CDR1 LGHDT, CDR2 YNNKEL (reference sequence). The CDR3 region has the DNA TGTGCCAGCAGCACGACAGGGGGTGGCTACACCTTC. The encoded protein is CASSTTGGGYTF.

The chain couples TRBV6-5 to TRBJ1-2; 8 bases line up with TRBD1. The CDR3 contains 13 residues. The germline V gene has CDR1 MNHEY and CDR2 SVGAGI. V lost 5 bases, J lost 8 bases, and 7 bases stayed unmatched. As DNA, the CDR3 is TGTGCCAGCAGTAAGGGACAGGCGGTCGGCTACACCTTC. As protein: CASSKGQAVGYTF.

This clone was seen just once. The chain recombines TRBV19 with TRBJ2-5; D uncertain. CDR3 length: 11 residues. The germline V gene has CDR1 LNHDA and CDR2 SQIVND (reference sequence). Trimming stripped 6 bases from V and 5 bases from J, with 7 bases between. The CDR3 here is CASSHGETQYF. Here the CDR3 DNA reads TGTGCCAGTAGCCACGGGGAGACCCAGTACTTC. The whole variable domain, filled in from reference TRBV19 and TRBJ2-5, reads DGGITQSPKYLFRKEGQNVTLSCEQNLNHDAMYWYRQDPGQGLRLIYYSQIVNDFQKGDIAEGYSVSREKKESFPLTVTSAQKNPTAFYLCASSHGETQYFGPGTRLLVL.

The V and J genes are TRBV7-9 and TRBJ1-2; D unresolved. CDR1 is SEHNR, CDR2 FQNEAQ, per germline (reference sequence). This CDR3 has 11 residues. V lost 5 bases, J lost 5 bases, and 6 bases lay in between. The CDR3 DNA follows: TGTGCCAGCAGCACACGATATGGCTACACCTTC. Protein: CASSTRYGYTF. Supplemented by reference TRBV7-9 and TRBJ1-2, the full variable domain reads DTGVSQNPRHKITKRGQNVTFRCDPISEHNRLYWYRQTLGQGPEFLTYFQNEAQLEKSRLLSDRFSAERPKGSFSTLEIQRTEQGDSAMYLCASSTRYGYTFGSGTRLTVV.

CDR3 nucleotide sequence: TGTGCCAGCAGCGCCCGACAGGGGGTGAATTCACCCCTCCACTTT. Translated: CASSARQGVNSPLHF. This rearrangement joins TRBV7-2 to TRBJ1-6; 9 positions match TRBD1. The CDR3 is 15 residues long. Germline CDR1 is SGHTA and CDR2 is FQGNSA. Losses at the gene ends were 5 bases for V and 7 bases for J; bases not matched to a gene: 6.

The V call is TRBV7-6, the J call TRBJ1-1; D remains ambiguous. The V end was cut by 1 base, the J end by 7 bases, with 19 bases between. This CDR3 spans 16 amino acids. The germline V gene encodes CDR1 SGHVS and CDR2 FNYEAQ. CDR3 residues: CASSLVASLTTGEAFF. The CDR3 nucleotides are TGTGCCAGCAGCTTAGTCGCATCGTTGACAACCGGTGAAGCTTTCTTT.

The chain couples TRBV12-3 or TRBV12-4 to TRBJ1-3; the match to TRBD1 covers 9 bases. J gave up 9 bases and V 11 bases, and 8 bases lay outside the gene matches. CDR3 length: 12 residues. CDR3 coding DNA: TGTGCCGTCAATACAGGGGGCATCACCATATATTTT. It translates to CAVNTGGITIYF.

The DNA for the CDR3 is TGTGCCAGCAGCCCCTGGACAGGACTGAGCTCCTACAATGAGCAGTTCTTC. It translates to CASSPWTGLSSYNEQFF. The chain uses TRBV5-4 and TRBJ2-1; 7 nucleotides align to TRBD1. CDR1 SGHNT and CDR2 YYREEE come from the germline V gene (reference sequence). Trimming removed 4 bases from V and 0 bases from J; junction bases left unmatched: 10. This CDR3 region has 17 residues. Complete variable domain (other parts from reference TRBV5-4 and TRBJ2-1): ETGVTQSPTHLIKTRGQQVTLRCSSQSGHNTVSWYQQALGQGPQFIFQYYREEENGRGNFPPRFSGLQFPNYSSELNVNALELDDSALYLCASSPWTGLSSYNEQFFGPGTRLTVL.

J is TRBJ2-7 and V is TRBV9; 8 bases align to TRBD2. The trim removed 0 bases at V and 6 bases at J, leaving 2 bases unmatched. CDR1 and CDR2 (germline): SGDLS, YYNGEE. There are 13 residues in the CDR3. CDR3 nucleotide sequence: TGTGCCAGCAGCGTAGAGGCGGGAGGCGAGCAGTACGTC. This translates into CASSVEAGGEQYV.

The V call is TRBV5-1, the J call TRBJ1-4; D might be TRBD1 (6 bases). V lost 4 bases to trimming and J lost 4 bases, with 11 bases between them. This CDR3 contains 14 residues. Germline CDR1 and CDR2: SGHRS and YFSETQ. The CDR3 DNA is TGCGCCAGCAGCCCACAGGGAAATAATGAAAAACTGTTTTTT. This translates into CASSPQGNNEKLFF. Filled out from reference TRBV5-1 and TRBJ1-4, the complete variable domain reads KAGVTQTPRYLIKTRGQQVTLSCSPISGHRSVSWYQQTPGQGLQFLFEYFSETQRNKGNFPGRFSGRQFSNSRSEMNVSTLELGDSALYLCASSPQGNNEKLFFGSGTQLSVL.

This clone has just one count. J is TRBJ2-3 and V is TRBV12-2; the table's TRBD2 call for D was not verified on the DNA. TRBV12-2 is designated a pseudogene. The CDR3 is made up of 21 amino acids. As DNA, the CDR3 is TGTGCAAGTCGCTTAAGGACGATCGGGGTCACCCACCCCTGTGACCGGGATACGCAGTATTTT. It translates to CASRLRTIGVTHPCDRDTQYF.